The rows below give T cell receptor beta chains drawn from one sample of a study of T cell responses to AZD1222 COVID-19 vaccine. Method: immunoSEQ multiplex PCR; TCRdb's copy keeps in-frame clones and lacks some. The repertoire holds 130,000 or so clones, with around nine tenths as singletons. Here the sequenced sample was peripheral blood, taken on day 0 of AZD1222 vaccination. The source of these receptors is an adult in good health. CDR3s include the opening cysteine and the closing phenylalanine or tryptophan. A D gene is named only where the DNA matches it firmly. Clone size is stated in some rows and not others, as once, few, many or a class when expanded.

D gene,J gene,V gene,clone size,CDR3 DNA,CDR3 protein
NA,TRBJ1-5,TRBV2,NA,TGTGCCAGCAGTCAGGAGAGGCCCCAAGGGAGGCAGCCCCAGCATTTT,CASSQERPQGRQPQHF
TRBD2,TRBJ2-7,TRBV20-1,once,TGCAGTGCTAGTGAGCGGGAGGGTTACGAGCAGTACTTC,CSASEREGYEQYF
NA,TRBJ2-7,TRBV7-9,few,TGTGCCAGCAGCTTACCCTTGGCCACCGCCTACGAGCAGTACTTC,CASSLPLATAYEQYF
TRBD1,TRBJ1-1,TRBV5-1,NA,TGCGCCAGCAGCTTGGCCGGGACAGTCCCCACTGAAGCTTTCTTT,CASSLAGTVPTEAFF
NA,TRBJ2-5,TRBV7-6,NA,TGTGCCAGCAGCTTCGCCCCTCGAGCGGCCCAAGAGACCCAGTACTTC,CASSFAPRAAQETQYF
TRBD2,TRBJ2-1,TRBV7-3,NA,TGTGCCAGCAGTTTTGCGGGGGACCCTAAGCAGTTCTTC,CASSFAGDPKQFF
NA,TRBJ2-1,TRBV5-1,NA,TGCGCCAGCAGCTTGCAGGGTTGGAATGAGCAGTTCTTC,CASSLQGWNEQFF
NA,TRBJ2-7,TRBV12-3/TRBV12-4,NA,TGTGCCAGCCACGGGCAGGGTACCAACGAGCAGTACTTC,CASHGQGTNEQYF
NA,TRBJ1-5,TRBV19,NA,TGTGCCAGTAGGACCACGGGAAATAGCAATCAGCCCCAGCATTTT,CASRTTGNSNQPQHF
TRBD1,TRBJ2-2,TRBV3-1/TRBV3-2,NA,TGTGCCAGCAGCCAGCACAGGGGTTCAGACGCCGGGGAGCTGTTTTTT,CASSQHRGSDAGELFF
NA,TRBJ2-6,TRBV6-5,NA,TGTGCCAGCTCTATAGGGGGTTCTGGGGCCAACGTCCTGACTTTC,CASSIGGSGANVLTF
TRBD1,TRBJ2-2,TRBV10-3,NA,TGTGCCATCTGCCTCTGGGACAGGGTAATCGACACCGGGGAGCTGTTTTTT,CAICLWDRVIDTGELFF
TRBD2,TRBJ2-5,TRBV9,once,TGTGCCAGCAGCATAACTAGCGGGGGGCCACAAGAGACCCAGTACTTC,CASSITSGGPQETQYF
TRBD2,TRBJ2-5,TRBV9,NA,TGTGCCAGCAGCGGACTAGCGGGGGCCCAAGAGACCCAGTACTTC,CASSGLAGAQETQYF
TRBD1,TRBJ1-2,TRBV5-6,NA,TGTGCCAGCAGCTCGACAGGGGGCAGGGGCTACACCTTC,CASSSTGGRGYTF
NA,TRBJ1-5,TRBV7-6,NA,TGTGCCAGCAGCTTAGGGAGTGGCAGATCTAGCAATCAGCCCCAGCATTTT,CASSLGSGRSSNQPQHF
NA,TRBJ2-6,TRBV18,NA,TGTGCCAGCTCAATGGGACTTCTCTCTGGGGCCAACGTCCTGACTTTC,CASSMGLLSGANVLTF
NA,TRBJ1-4,TRBV5-1,NA,TGCGCCAGCAGCCCCGGGGGGCAGCCTGAAAAACTGTTTTTT,CASSPGGQPEKLFF
TRBD2,TRBJ2-3,TRBV7-2,NA,TGTGCCAGCAGCTTAGGGGCTAGCGGGAGGTTTGATACGCAGTATTTT,CASSLGASGRFDTQYF
NA,TRBJ1-5,TRBV7-9,NA,TGTGCCAGCAGCTTAGACCAAACTATCAATCAGCCCCAGCATTTT,CASSLDQTINQPQHF
NA,TRBJ1-4,TRBV5-1,NA,TGCGCCAGCAGCTTGAGGGGTCAGGAAAAACTGTTTTTT,CASSLRGQEKLFF
NA,TRBJ2-7,TRBV5-1,NA,TGCGCCAGCAGCGGACGGGGACGGCCCTACGAGCAGTACTTC,CASSGRGRPYEQYF
NA,TRBJ1-1,TRBV5-6,NA,TGTGCCAGCAGCTTGGACCTATCGAACACTGAAGCTTTCTTT,CASSLDLSNTEAFF
NA,TRBJ1-2,TRBV20-1,NA,TGCAGTGGGACCGGCGAGGGCTACACCTTC,CSGTGEGYTF
NA,TRBJ1-3,TRBV2,NA,TGTGCCAGCAGTGAATGGAGTTCCTCTGGAAACACCATATATTTT,CASSEWSSSGNTIYF
NA,TRBJ2-6,TRBV18,NA,TGTGCCAGCTCCGGACGGAGTTCGGCCAACGTCCTGACTTTC,CASSGRSSANVLTF
NA,TRBJ1-2,TRBV7-9,NA,TGTGCCAGCAGCTTAGGCCCAGCGGGCTACACCTTC,CASSLGPAGYTF
TRBD2,TRBJ2-7,TRBV5-1,NA,TGCGCCAGCAGCTTGGCCCCTGGACTAGCGGGGGGGCAGGGACCCGAGCAGTACTTC,CASSLAPGLAGGQGPEQYF
NA,TRBJ1-4,TRBV4-1,NA,TGCGCCAGCAGCCATCTCGGGAATCCCGAGGAAAAACTGTTTTTT,CASSHLGNPEEKLFF
NA,TRBJ2-2,TRBV7-2,NA,TGTGCCAGCAGCTCCCGGTGGCAGGGGGGCACCGGGGAGCTGTTTTTT,CASSSRWQGGTGELFF
TRBD1,TRBJ2-3,TRBV10-3,once,TGTGCCATCAGTGATATGGACAGGACTAGCACAGATACGCAGTATTTT,CAISDMDRTSTDTQYF
TRBD1,TRBJ1-1,TRBV5-1,NA,TGCGCCAGCAGCTTTGGACAGGGGGGTCCTAGTACTGAAGCTTTCTTT,CASSFGQGGPSTEAFF
TRBD2,TRBJ2-3,TRBV7-8,NA,TGTGCCAGCAGCTTAACTAGCGTAGCGGGAGGGTTATCAGATACGCAGTATTTT,CASSLTSVAGGLSDTQYF
NA,TRBJ1-1,TRBV19,once,TGTGCCAGTAGTATTCGGCTGCGGGGCACTGAAGCTTTCTTT,CASSIRLRGTEAFF
TRBD1,TRBJ2-4,TRBV3-1/TRBV3-2,NA,TGTGCCAGCAGCCAAGAGGCGCCACAGGGGGCAAACATTCAGTACTTC,CASSQEAPQGANIQYF
TRBD2,TRBJ2-1,TRBV7-3,NA,TGTGCCAGCAGCTTAAACTCGGGGACTAGAAGGAATGAGCAGTTCTTC,CASSLNSGTRRNEQFF
NA,TRBJ1-2,TRBV7-9,NA,TGTGCCAGCAGCTTAGCAGAAAACTATGGCTACACCTTC,CASSLAENYGYTF
NA,TRBJ2-5,TRBV10-3,NA,TGTGCCATCAGTGAACTGGAAGAGACCCAGTACTTC,CAISELEETQYF
NA,TRBJ2-5,TRBV7-9,NA,TGTGCCAGCAGCCGACGGGAGACCCAGTACTTC,CASSRRETQYF
TRBD1,TRBJ1-1,TRBV7-3,NA,TGTGCCAGCAGCTGGACAGGGGACACTGAAGCTTTCTTT,CASSWTGDTEAFF
TRBD2,TRBJ2-4,TRBV5-6,NA,TGTGCCAGCAGCTTGGAACTAGCGGGGGGACCTCTAGCCAAAAACATTCAGTACTTC,CASSLELAGGPLAKNIQYF
NA,TRBJ2-2,TRBV9,NA,TGTGCCAGCAGCGCCACCGGGGAGCTGTTTTTT,CASSATGELFF
TRBD1,TRBJ2-6,TRBV5-6,NA,TGTGCCAGCAGCTTGACAGGGGGCTGGGCTGGGGCCAACGTCCTGACTTTC,CASSLTGGWAGANVLTF
NA,TRBJ1-1,TRBV3-1/TRBV3-2,NA,TGTGCCAGCAAGAGAGCAGGGAACACTGAAGCTTTCTTT,CASKRAGNTEAFF
NA,TRBJ2-3,TRBV18,few,TGTGCCAGCTCATATGGCAACACAGATACGCAGTATTTT,CASSYGNTDTQYF
TRBD1,TRBJ2-7,TRBV6-5,NA,TGTGCCAGCAGCCAAGGACAGGTTCGTTCCGAGCAGTACTTC,CASSQGQVRSEQYF
NA,TRBJ1-1,TRBV19,NA,TGTGCCAGTAGTATAGAAGGACTGGCGAACACTGAAGCTTTCTTT,CASSIEGLANTEAFF
TRBD2,TRBJ2-1,TRBV18,NA,TGTGCCAGCTCAATTCGGACTAGCGGGTACAATGAGCAGTTCTTC,CASSIRTSGYNEQFF
NA,TRBJ1-1,TRBV29-1,NA,TGCAGCGTTTGGCAGGGCCCTATAATCATGAACACTGAAGCTTTCTTT,CSVWQGPIIMNTEAFF
TRBD2,TRBJ2-5,TRBV14,once,TGTGCCAGCAGGGGACTAGCGGGAGCTGAGACCCAGTACTTC,CASRGLAGAETQYF
NA,TRBJ1-2,TRBV2,NA,TGTGCCAGCAGTGGTATCTCTCCTGGGGATGGCTACACCTTC,CASSGISPGDGYTF
TRBD2,TRBJ2-5,TRBV2,NA,TGTGCCAGCAGGCCGCCCGGGACTAGCGTAAACCAAGAGACCCAGTACTTC,CASRPPGTSVNQETQYF